This T cell receptor beta chain was obtained from a study of PD-L1 blockade in urothelial cancer. The time point denotes: pretreatment peripheral blood. Sequencing was performed with immunoSEQ multiplex PCR; in TCRdb, only in-frame clones are kept and a portion is missing. The sample shows almost 50,000 clones, around 80% of them seen only once. Sequences were derived from PBMCs, sampled around atezolizumab (anti-PD-L1) treatment. The origin of this receptor is an older man with urothelial cancer.

DNA of the CDR3: TGTGCCAGCAGCTACAGTCAGGGGGCGATGGGAACAGATACGCAGTATTTT. Translated: CASSYSQGAMGTDTQYF. The chain has TRBV5-8 and TRBJ2-3; 8 nucleotides line up with TRBD1. With 3 bases clipped from V and 3 bases from J, the junction kept 12 bases outside the gene matches. The V gene's germline CDR1 is SGHTS and CDR2 YDEGEE. This CDR3 spans 17 amino acids.